The source of this TCR beta chain is a study of cytomegalovirus exposure and HLA in healthy donors. This CDR3 region has 13 residues. V was pared by 6 bases and J by 8 bases, with 7 bases of the junction left unmatched. The germline gives CDR1 MNHEY, CDR2 SVGAGI. TCRdb's copy holds only in-frame clones and misses some; the assay was immunoSEQ multiplex PCR. The repertoire has 130,000 or so clones, about 91% of them found once; the top ten carry about 10%. V gene TRBV6-5 combines with J gene TRBJ1-2; 9 bases fit TRBD1. This receptor was obtained from a young woman in good health and CMV-seropositive. Sequenced material: PBMCs. CDR3 protein: CASRAGTGRGYTF. CDR3 coding DNA: TGTGCCAGCAGGGCCGGGACAGGGCGAGGCTACACCTTC.